One sample yielded the 14 T cell receptor beta chains listed below, sequenced in a study of blood T cell repertoires in COVID-19. Some clones are missing from TCRdb's copy, which holds only in-frame ones; the method was immunoSEQ multiplex PCR. The repertoire holds 95,000 to 150,000 clones, with 75% to 85% as singletons. Sample: peripheral blood. The receptors shown here come from a woman of 80 years or more with acute or convalescent COVID-19.

The J gene is TRBJ1-5, the V gene TRBV30; 8 bases match TRBD1. The ends lost 1 base at V and 0 bases at J; junction bases unmatched: 5. The CDR3 has 16 residues. The germline gives CDR1 GTSNPN, CDR2 SVGIG (reference sequence). As DNA, the CDR3 is TGTGCCTGGAGTGGAACAGGGGGGAATAGCAATCAGCCCCAGCATTTT. Translating it yields CAWSGTGGNSNQPQHF.

The CDR3 DNA follows: TGTGCCAGCTCACCACCCCTAACCTACGAGCAGTACTTC. Translated: CASSPPLTYEQYF. The chain joins TRBV18 to TRBJ2-7; D uncertain. CDR1 KGHSH and CDR2 LQKENI come from the germline V gene. The CDR3 sequence is 13 residues long. The germline V and J ends were trimmed by 0 bases and 2 bases, with 5 bases remaining between them.

This clone appeared a few times. The CDR3 sequence is CASSESGTGYEKLFF. The DNA for the CDR3 is TGCGCCAGCAGTGAGTCCGGGACAGGGTATGAAAAACTGTTTTTT. This sequence joins TRBV10-1 and TRBJ1-4, with 9 bases identical to TRBD1. This CDR3 contains 15 residues. Germline V gene sequence: CDR1 WNHNN, CDR2 SYGVQD (reference sequence). The V segment lost 0 bases and the J segment 6 bases; nucleotides outside the gene matches: 2.

V is TRBV7-9 and J is TRBJ1-2; tentatively, D is TRBD1 (6 bases). The CDR3 is made up of 17 amino acids. Germline V gene lookup returns CDR1 SEHNR and CDR2 FQNEAQ (reference sequence). With 4 bases removed from V and 3 bases from J, the gap between germline ends came to 21 bases. CDR3 nucleotides: TGTGCCAGCAGCTCCGCTGAGGGGGGGGGAGGTCACTATGGCTACACCTTC. Its protein is CASSSAEGGGGHYGYTF.

This clone was seen once. The chain couples TRBV6-5 to TRBJ1-6; tentatively, D is TRBD1 (5 bases). The CDR3 totals 12 residues. V lost 6 bases and J lost 9, with 9 bases in between. The germline V gene has CDR1 MNHEY and CDR2 SVGAGI. As DNA, the CDR3 is TGTGCCAGCAGCGACGGGGGTTCACCCCTCCACTTT. It specifies CASSDGGSPLHF.

The chain is built from TRBV11-1 and TRBJ2-1; possible D gene TRBD2, 5 bases. The germline gives CDR1 SGHAT, CDR2 FQDESV (reference sequence). The CDR3 totals 13 residues. The V gene lost 2 bases and the J gene lost 10 bases, with 12 bases spanning the gap. The CDR3 is CASSLHGGGEQFF. The CDR3 DNA sequence: TGTGCCAGCAGCTTACATGGCGGAGGAGAGCAGTTCTTC.

This chain links TRBV6-5 with TRBJ2-2, with a possible D match to TRBD2 (6 bases). Looked up from germline, CDR1 is MNHEY and CDR2 is SVGAGI. Trimming took 2 bases from V and 5 from J, leaving 15 bases between them. This CDR3 region has 16 residues. The CDR3 DNA reads as TGTGCCAGCAGTTACCCTCCGGGACGGGGGACCGGGGAGCTGTTTTTT. It yields the protein CASSYPPGRGTGELFF.

The rearrangement uses TRBV25-1 and TRBJ2-1; TRBD2 aligns across 8 bases. CDR1 is MGHDK and CDR2 is SYGVNS in the germline V gene. Germline trimming cut 6 bases from V and 3 bases from J; bases unmatched to any gene: 7. The CDR3 spans 15 residues. The CDR3 DNA reads TGTGCCAGCAGGACGGGGGGGGTGAGCTACAATGAGCAGTTCTTC. This sequence encodes CASRTGGVSYNEQFF.

The chain couples TRBV6-6 to TRBJ2-2, with D perhaps matching TRBD2 (6 bases). V was clipped by 7 bases and J by 4 bases, with 13 bases between them. Germline assignment: CDR1 MNHNY and CDR2 SVGAGI (reference sequence). This CDR3 comprises 14 residues. In DNA form, the CDR3 reads TGTGCCAGCACCGGAGGGGCTACCACCGGGGAGCTGTTTTTT. Its translation is CASTGGATTGELFF.

This clone was counted once. The identical CDR3 is also encoded by other nucleotide sequences in the sample. The rearrangement links TRBV4-2 to TRBJ2-7; TRBD1 agrees at 9 bases. V lost 0 bases, J lost 3 bases, and 3 bases stayed unmatched. This CDR3 region has 15 residues. Germline V CDR1 and CDR2: LGHNA, YNFKEQ. The CDR3 bases are TGTGCCAGCAGCCAAGATCGGGACAGGGTCTACGAGCAGTACTTC. Its protein product is CASSQDRDRVYEQYF.

The chain has TRBV27 and TRBJ1-4; 8 bases are a match to TRBD1. Germline CDR1 and CDR2: MNHEY and SMNVEV (reference sequence). CDR3 length equals 20 residues. J gave up 7 bases and V 3 bases, and 22 bases lay outside the gene matches. The CDR3 loop reads CASSLRVLGQGEGFSEKLFF. The CDR3 DNA follows: TGTGCCAGCAGTTTGAGGGTTCTAGGACAGGGCGAGGGGTTTAGTGAAAAACTGTTTTTT.

The V and J genes are TRBV7-2 and TRBJ2-3, with a possible D match to TRBD1 (7 bases). V dropped 3 bases and J dropped 2 bases, with 12 bases sitting between them. The length of the CDR3 is 15 residues. CDR1 SGHTA and CDR2 FQGNSA come from the germline V gene. The CDR3 nucleotides read TGTGCCAGCAGCTTCCAGGGGGGCTACACAGATACGCAGTATTTT. Encoded protein: CASSFQGGYTDTQYF.

The chain couples TRBV5-1 to TRBJ2-1; D may be TRBD2 (6 bases). CDR1 and CDR2 (germline): SGHRS, YFSETQ. Trimming shortened V by 1 base and J by 7 bases, and 12 bases separated the two germline ends. CDR3 length: 14 amino acids. The CDR3: CASSLPRAGNEQFF. CDR3 DNA: TGCGCCAGCAGCTTGCCGCGGGCGGGGAATGAGCAGTTCTTC.

This sequence joins TRBV28 and TRBJ1-1; TRBD1 matches 8 bases. With 7 bases clipped from V and 7 bases from J, the junction kept 11 bases outside the gene matches. CDR3 length: 14 residues. The germline V gene encodes CDR1 MDHEN and CDR2 SYDVKM. CDR3: CASILKPGGIEAFF. DNA of the CDR3: TGTGCCAGCATCCTAAAACCAGGGGGCATTGAAGCTTTCTTT.